Each of the 17 T cell receptor beta chains below was sequenced from the same sample in a study of shared T cell receptors in the human thymus. The data were produced by immunoSEQ multiplex PCR, yet TCRdb's version contains in-frame clones alone and is incomplete. The sample includes 500,000 to 750,000 clones, over 75% of them seen just once. These sequences were also reported in another study, on human thymus T cells.

Source material: thymocytes. All receptors derive from a boy under two years old with a congenital heart defect.

The rearrangement uses TRBV4-1 and TRBJ2-7, with D possibly matching TRBD1 (6 bases). The CDR3 length is 18 residues. Germline V gene sequence: CDR1 MGHRA, CDR2 YSYEKL. V lost 4 bases to trimming and J lost 2 bases, with 24 bases between them. CDR3 sequence: CASSPKQTHPGTPYEQYF. DNA for the CDR3: TGCGCCAGCAGCCCGAAACAAACGCATCCCGGGACACCCTACGAGCAGTACTTC.

The chain joins TRBV11-3 to TRBJ2-1, with TRBD2 identical over 13 bases. This CDR3 is built from 17 residues. Germline values: CDR1 SGHNT, CDR2 YENEEA. V was clipped by 0 bases and J by 8 bases; unmatched bases: 7. CDR3 sequence reads: CASSLETSGRAGDEQFF. Written as DNA, the CDR3 is TGTGCCAGCAGCTTAGAAACTAGCGGGAGGGCTGGAGATGAGCAGTTCTTC.

V is TRBV21-1 and J is TRBJ1-1; the table assigns TRBD1, which was not confirmed against the DNA. TRBV21-1 is tagged as a pseudogene. There are 17 residues in the CDR3. CDR3 sequence: CASSPRRTGGAVTEAFF. In DNA, the CDR3 is TGTGCCAGCAGCCCCCGCCGGACAGGGGGGGCAGTCACTGAAGCTTTCTTT.

The V and J genes are TRBV10-1 and TRBJ2-1, with D possibly TRBD1 on 6 matching bases. This CDR3 spans 13 amino acids. Germline V lookup: CDR1 WNHNN, CDR2 SYGVQD (reference sequence). Trimming removed 5 bases from V and 8 bases from J, with 13 bases in between. The CDR3 DNA follows: TGCGCCAGCAGTTGGTCTTGGGGGCATGAGCAGTTCTTC. Protein: CASSWSWGHEQFF.

The rearrangement links TRBV2 to TRBJ2-7; 8 bases are a match to TRBD1. Germline loops: CDR1 SNHLY, CDR2 FYNNEI. The V gene end was trimmed by 6 bases and the J gene end by 6 bases; junction bases not matched to a gene: 4. This CDR3 has 12 residues. CDR3 amino acids: CASSSDRGEQYF. CDR3 bases: TGTGCCAGCAGCTCAGACAGGGGCGAGCAGTACTTC.

V and J are TRBV30 and TRBJ2-7, with 7 positions matching TRBD2. The CDR3 length is 15 residues. J lost 0 bases, V lost 1 base, and 6 bases had no gene match. CDR1 is GTSNPN and CDR2 is SVGIG in the germline V gene (reference sequence). The CDR3 region is CAWSGGTTDSYEQYF. In nucleotides, the CDR3 is TGTGCCTGGAGTGGCGGGACTACCGACTCCTACGAGCAGTACTTC. Drawing the rest from reference TRBV30 and TRBJ2-7, the complete variable domain is SQTIHQWPATLVQPVGSPLSLECTVEGTSNPNLYWYRQAAGRGLQLLFYSVGIGQISSEVPQNLSASRPQDRQFILSSKKLLLSDSGFYLCAWSGGTTDSYEQYFGPGTRLTVT.

The rearrangement links TRBV6-5 to TRBJ1-2, with D possibly being TRBD1 (6 bases). The V gene lost 6 bases and the J gene lost 1 base, with 15 bases spanning the gap. Per germline, CDR1 MNHEY and CDR2 SVGAGI. CDR3 length: 15 residues. The CDR3 here is CASRPQGGSNYGYTF. CDR3 sequence (DNA): TGTGCCAGCAGGCCACAGGGAGGGAGTAACTATGGCTACACCTTC.

This chain links TRBV30 with TRBJ2-2; possible D gene TRBD2, 7 bases. The length of the CDR3 is 13 residues. V was clipped by 3 bases and J by 5 bases, with 10 bases between them. Germline assignment: CDR1 GTSNPN and CDR2 SVGIG (reference sequence). In DNA, the CDR3 is TGTGCCTGGAGGAGGGGGGGGACCGGGGAGCTGTTTTTT. Amino acid sequence: CAWRRGGTGELFF.

This clone is a singleton in its sample. This sequence joins TRBV4-2 and TRBJ2-1, with 7 bases identical to TRBD2. The germline V gene has CDR1 LGHNA and CDR2 YNFKEQ. The CDR3 is made up of 17 amino acids. V was clipped by 3 bases and J by 6 bases; unmatched bases: 14. CDR3: CASSHPPTSYNLNEQFF. DNA of the CDR3: TGTGCCAGCAGCCACCCTCCGACTAGCTACAACCTCAATGAGCAGTTCTTC.

This chain links TRBV7-8 with TRBJ1-2; a possible D gene is TRBD1 (6 bases). The germline V gene has CDR1 SGHVS and CDR2 FQNEAQ. V was pared by 3 bases and J by 7 bases, with 9 bases between. This CDR3 contains 12 residues. The CDR3 reads CASSFLRGGYTF. As DNA, the CDR3 is TGTGCCAGCAGCTTCCTCAGGGGTGGCTACACCTTC.

The chain joins TRBV7-9 to TRBJ1-2, with TRBD1 as a possible D gene (5 bases). The CDR3 is 15 residues long. The germline gives CDR1 SEHNR, CDR2 FQNEAQ (reference sequence). With 7 bases removed from V and 2 bases from J, the gap between germline ends came to 17 bases. CDR3 residues: CASILLQALNYGYTF. Here the CDR3 DNA reads TGTGCCAGCATCCTCTTACAGGCCCTCAACTATGGCTACACCTTC.

CDR3 amino acids: CASSQRGSAGVTDTQYF. The DNA for the CDR3 is TGCGCCAGCAGCCAACGCGGGTCAGCGGGAGTCACAGATACGCAGTATTTT. The rearrangement uses TRBV4-1 and TRBJ2-3; 8 nucleotides agree with TRBD2. Germline CDR1 and CDR2: MGHRA and YSYEKL. CDR3 length: 17 residues. V trimming: 2 bases; J trimming: 2 bases; junction bases outside the gene matches: 9.

The genes are TRBV6-1 and TRBJ1-4; D might be TRBD1 (5 bases). Per the germline V gene, CDR1 is MNHNS and CDR2 is SASEGT. CDR3 length equals 15 residues. V dropped 0 bases and J dropped 8 bases, with 13 bases sitting between them. CDR3 loop: CASSEAGQGLEKLFF. The CDR3 DNA reads TGTGCCAGCAGTGAAGCTGGGCAGGGATTGGAAAAACTGTTTTTT.

The gene calls are TRBV28 and TRBJ2-2; tentative D call: TRBD2 (6 bases). This CDR3 is built from 15 residues. The germline V gene has CDR1 MDHEN and CDR2 SYDVKM. V was trimmed by 6 bases and J by 5 bases, leaving 16 bases between them. For the CDR3, the DNA is TGTGCCAGCAGCTGCCCTAGAGGGAGGACCGGGGAGCTGTTTTTT. As protein: CASSCPRGRTGELFF.

The chain combines TRBV7-2 with TRBJ1-2, with 8 bases identical to TRBD1. Losses at the gene ends were 4 bases for V and 8 bases for J; bases not matched to a gene: 6. CDR3 length: 13 amino acids. Germline CDR1 reads SGHTA; CDR2 reads FQGNSA. Written as DNA, the CDR3 is TGTGCCAGCAGCTCGTCGACAGGGGACGGCTACACCTTC. Amino acids: CASSSSTGDGYTF.

This chain connects TRBV4-2 to TRBJ2-1, with D perhaps matching TRBD2 (6 bases). The CDR3 totals 17 residues. The V and J ends lost 0 bases and 2 bases respectively, with 14 bases between them. Per the germline V gene, CDR1 is LGHNA and CDR2 is YNFKEQ. The CDR3 coding sequence is TGTGCCAGCAGCCAAGAGGTCGGGAGTAACCCCTACAATGAGCAGTTCTTC. It encodes CASSQEVGSNPYNEQFF.

V is TRBV25-1 and J is TRBJ2-5; the D gene is possibly TRBD2 (5 bases). The J call is doubtful: the DNA matches TRBJ2-7 better. Per germline, CDR1 MGHDK and CDR2 SYGVNS. The CDR3 sequence is 14 residues long. This CDR3 reads CASSGRRSSYEQYF. For the CDR3, the DNA is TGTGCCAGCAGTGGACGGAGGAGCTCCTACGAGCAGTACTTC.